This TCR beta chain was found in a study of response to subunit inactivated influenza vaccine (dated by TCRdb to the late 2010s). About the full investigation: Deep quantitative profiling of the T cell receptor repertoire was used in the study to follow responses to a trivalent subunit inactivated influenza vaccine. The paper as a whole reports these results and caveats: The authors proposed that each seasonal influenza vaccination may bring in only a limited number of new T cells.

This clonotype has only a few counts. This clone's antigen is unknown. There are no base qualities to consult, and no much larger clone falls within one base. Via the germline V gene, CDR1 is MNHEY and CDR2 SVGAGI. Its CDR3 holds 18 amino acids, cysteine through phenylalanine. Just the 54-base CDR3 DNA is kept, in frame starting at base 1. V sheds 4 bases and J sheds 0 bases, leaving 16 bases between their ends. The library relied on RT-PCR. The run used an Illumina HiSeq 2500. TCRdb took the public reads, trimmed them with fastp at Q25, ran MiXCR for clone calling and kept in-frame beta chains. Rows with one shared CDR3 protein collapse into an entry with the most common genes and DNA. Within this sample are a few hundred thousand distinct CDR3 sequences, with 12% to 15% of them counted one time only. Jointly, the top ten make up 8.5% to 14% of the sample.

The sequencing used PBMCs from blood, collected 11 to 12 days after vaccination. Recombination connected TRBV6-5 to TRBJ2-6; possibly the D gene is TRBD1, per 6 matching bases. This TCR was recovered from a man aged 45-60 years who received an inactivated influenza vaccine. Donor details come from another sample of the same person, matched by shared clones. The CDR3 region has the sequence CASSLIRGGPSGANVLTF. The bases are TGTGCCAGCAGTTTAATCAGGGGCGGACCCTCTGGGGCCAACGTCCTGACTTTC.